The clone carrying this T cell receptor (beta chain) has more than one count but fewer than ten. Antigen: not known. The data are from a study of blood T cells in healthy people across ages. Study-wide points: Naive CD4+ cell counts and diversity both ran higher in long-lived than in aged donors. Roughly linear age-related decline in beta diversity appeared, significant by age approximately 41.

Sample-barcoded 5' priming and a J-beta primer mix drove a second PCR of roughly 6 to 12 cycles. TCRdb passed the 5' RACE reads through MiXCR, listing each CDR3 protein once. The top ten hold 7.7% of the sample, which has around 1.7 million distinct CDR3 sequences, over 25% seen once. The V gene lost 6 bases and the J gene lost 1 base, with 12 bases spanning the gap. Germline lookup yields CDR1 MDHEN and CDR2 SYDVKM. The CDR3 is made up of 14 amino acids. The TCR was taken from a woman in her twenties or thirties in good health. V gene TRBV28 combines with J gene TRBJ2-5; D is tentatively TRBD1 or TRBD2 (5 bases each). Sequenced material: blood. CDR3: CASRFGTFQETQYF. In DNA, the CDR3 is TGTGCCAGCAGATTCGGGACGTTCCAAGAGACCCAGTACTTC.